This TCR beta chain was observed in a study of cytomegalovirus exposure and HLA in healthy donors. Primers for the PCR totalled 60 Vbeta and 13 Jbeta. Sequencing used immunoSEQ multiplex PCR; TCRdb keeps in-frame clones, though not all of them. The sample holds about 120,000 clones, about two thirds seen once. The CDR3 loop spans 16 amino acids. Germline CDR1 is LNHDA and CDR2 is SQIVND (reference sequence). J was trimmed by 1 base and V by 10 bases; bases with no gene match: 7. The chain has TRBV19 and TRBJ1-6; 10 bases are a match to TRBD1. Sequencing was performed on PBMCs. This TCR came from a man aged 30 to 39 in good health and CMV-seropositive. CDR3 protein: CATGQGVGSYNSPLHF. The CDR3 DNA reads TGTGCCACCGGACAGGGGGTAGGGTCCTATAATTCACCCCTCCACTTT.